This T cell receptor (beta chain) was observed in a study of response to subunit inactivated influenza vaccine. General study findings and limits: The authors suggested that few new T cells are recruited per seasonal influenza vaccination.

TCRdb processed the RT-PCR reads anew with MiXCR; each CDR3 protein has one entry. Of roughly 460,000 distinct CDR3 sequences listed, approximately 11% are singletons. As to this clonotype: Its specificity is not known.

The sequence was collected from a man aged 45 to 65 who received an inactivated influenza vaccine. Source: PBMCs from blood, taken about 40 days after vaccination.

The CDR3 loop reads CARSRQALDQETQYF. In DNA, the CDR3 is TGTGCCAGGAGCCGGCAGGCACTAGACCAAGAGACCCAGTACTTC. V is TRBV7-2 and J is TRBJ2-5; maybe TRBD2 (5 bases). Between the trimmed V and J ends, which lost 9 bases and 0 bases, there was a span of 17 bases. The CDR3 consists of 15 residues. Per germline, CDR1 SGHTA and CDR2 FQGNSA.